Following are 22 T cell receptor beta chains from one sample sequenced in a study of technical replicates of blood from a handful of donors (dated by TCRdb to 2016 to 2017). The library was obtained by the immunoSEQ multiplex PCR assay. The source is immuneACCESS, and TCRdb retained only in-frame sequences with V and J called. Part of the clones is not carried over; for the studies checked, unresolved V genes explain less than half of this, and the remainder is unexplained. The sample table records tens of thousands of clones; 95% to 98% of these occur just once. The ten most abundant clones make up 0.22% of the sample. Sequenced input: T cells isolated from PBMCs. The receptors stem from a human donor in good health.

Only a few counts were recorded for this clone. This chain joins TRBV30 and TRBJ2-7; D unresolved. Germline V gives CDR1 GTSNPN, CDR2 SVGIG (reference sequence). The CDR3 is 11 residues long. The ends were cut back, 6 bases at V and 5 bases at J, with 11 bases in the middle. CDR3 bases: TGTGCCTGCAGAAGACTCGACGAGCAGTACTTC. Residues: CACRRLDEQYF.

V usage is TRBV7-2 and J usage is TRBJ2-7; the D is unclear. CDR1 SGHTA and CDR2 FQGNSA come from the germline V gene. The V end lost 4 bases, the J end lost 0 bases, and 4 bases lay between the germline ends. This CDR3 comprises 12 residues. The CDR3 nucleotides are TGTGCCAGCAGCTACAGCTCCTACGAGCAGTACTTC. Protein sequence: CASSYSSYEQYF.

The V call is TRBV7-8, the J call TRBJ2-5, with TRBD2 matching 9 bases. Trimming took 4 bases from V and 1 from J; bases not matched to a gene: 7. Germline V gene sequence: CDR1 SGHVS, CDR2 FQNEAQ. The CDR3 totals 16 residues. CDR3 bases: TGTGCCAGCAGCTCGCCTAGCGGGAATAGCCAAGAGACCCAGTACTTC. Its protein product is CASSSPSGNSQETQYF.

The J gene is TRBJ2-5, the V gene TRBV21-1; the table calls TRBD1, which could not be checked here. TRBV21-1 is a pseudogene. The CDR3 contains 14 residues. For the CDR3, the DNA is TGTGCCAGCAGCGCCCAGGGTCCTCAAGAGACCCAGTACTTC. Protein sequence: CASSAQGPQETQYF.

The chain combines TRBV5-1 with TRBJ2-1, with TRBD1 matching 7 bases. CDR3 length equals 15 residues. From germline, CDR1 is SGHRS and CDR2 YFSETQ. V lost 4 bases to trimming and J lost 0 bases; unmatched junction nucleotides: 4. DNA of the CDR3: TGCGCCAGCAGCCCAGGACAGGACTCCTACAATGAGCAGTTCTTC. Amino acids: CASSPGQDSYNEQFF.

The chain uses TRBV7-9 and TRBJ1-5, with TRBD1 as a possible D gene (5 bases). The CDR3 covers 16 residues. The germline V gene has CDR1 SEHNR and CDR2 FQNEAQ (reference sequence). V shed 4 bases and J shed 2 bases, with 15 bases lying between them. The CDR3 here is CASSWAGKGGNQPQHF. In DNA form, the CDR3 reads TGTGCCAGCAGCTGGGCAGGTAAAGGGGGCAATCAGCCCCAGCATTTT.

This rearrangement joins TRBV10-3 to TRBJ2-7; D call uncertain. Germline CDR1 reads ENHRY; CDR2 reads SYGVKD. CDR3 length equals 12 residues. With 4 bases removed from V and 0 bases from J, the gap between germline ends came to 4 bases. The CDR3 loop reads CAISANSYEQYF. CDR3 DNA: TGTGCCATCAGTGCCAACTCCTACGAGCAGTACTTC.

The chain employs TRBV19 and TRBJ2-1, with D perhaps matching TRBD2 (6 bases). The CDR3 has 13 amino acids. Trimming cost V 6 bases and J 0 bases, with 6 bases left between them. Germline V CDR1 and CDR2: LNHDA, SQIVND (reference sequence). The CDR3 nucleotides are TGTGCCAGTAGCGGGAGCTCCTACAATGAGCAGTTCTTC. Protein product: CASSGSSYNEQFF.

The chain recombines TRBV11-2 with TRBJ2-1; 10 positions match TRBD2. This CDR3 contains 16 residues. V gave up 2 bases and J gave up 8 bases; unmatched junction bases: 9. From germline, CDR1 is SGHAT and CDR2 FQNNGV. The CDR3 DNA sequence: TGTGCCAGCAGCTTAACCCCCAGCGGGAGGGCCGATGAGCAGTTCTTC. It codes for CASSLTPSGRADEQFF.

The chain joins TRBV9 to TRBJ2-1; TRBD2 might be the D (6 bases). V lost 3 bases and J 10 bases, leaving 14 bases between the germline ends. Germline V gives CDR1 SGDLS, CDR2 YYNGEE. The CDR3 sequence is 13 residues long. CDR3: CASSDGGNYEQFF. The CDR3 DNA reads TGTGCCAGCAGCGATGGGGGGAACTACGAGCAGTTCTTC.

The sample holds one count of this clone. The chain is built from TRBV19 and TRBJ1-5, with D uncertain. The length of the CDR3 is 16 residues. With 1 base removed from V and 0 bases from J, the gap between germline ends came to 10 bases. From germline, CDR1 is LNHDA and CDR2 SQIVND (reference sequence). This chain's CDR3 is CASSIVADSSNQPQHF. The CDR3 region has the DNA TGTGCCAGTAGTATAGTAGCCGATTCTAGCAATCAGCCCCAGCATTTT.

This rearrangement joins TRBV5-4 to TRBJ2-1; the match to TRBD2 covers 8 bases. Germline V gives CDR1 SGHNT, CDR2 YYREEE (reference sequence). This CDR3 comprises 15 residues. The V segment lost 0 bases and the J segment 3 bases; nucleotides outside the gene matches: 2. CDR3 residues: CASSLGSGSYNEQFF. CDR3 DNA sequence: TGTGCCAGCAGCTTGGGAAGCGGGAGCTACAATGAGCAGTTCTTC.

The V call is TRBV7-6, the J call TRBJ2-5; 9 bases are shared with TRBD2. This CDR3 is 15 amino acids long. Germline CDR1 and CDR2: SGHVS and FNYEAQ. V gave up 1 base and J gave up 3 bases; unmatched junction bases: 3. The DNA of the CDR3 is TGTGCCAGCAGCTTAGGTCGACTAGCGGAAGAGACCCAGTACTTC. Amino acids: CASSLGRLAEETQYF.

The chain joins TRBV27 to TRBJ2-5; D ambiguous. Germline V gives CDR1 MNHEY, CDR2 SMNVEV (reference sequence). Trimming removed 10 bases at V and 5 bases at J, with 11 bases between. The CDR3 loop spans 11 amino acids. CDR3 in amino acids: CATETGETQYF. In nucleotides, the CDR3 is TGTGCCACCGAAACCGGGGAGACCCAGTACTTC.

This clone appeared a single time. The CDR3 nucleotides are TGTGCCAGCATGGATGGACGGGAGCGACCGTCCTATGGCTACACCTTC. As protein: CASMDGRERPSYGYTF. This chain joins TRBV28 and TRBJ1-2; D gene ambiguous. From germline, CDR1 is MDHEN and CDR2 SYDVKM. Trimming removed 7 bases at V and 4 bases at J, with 22 bases between. This CDR3 is 16 amino acids long.

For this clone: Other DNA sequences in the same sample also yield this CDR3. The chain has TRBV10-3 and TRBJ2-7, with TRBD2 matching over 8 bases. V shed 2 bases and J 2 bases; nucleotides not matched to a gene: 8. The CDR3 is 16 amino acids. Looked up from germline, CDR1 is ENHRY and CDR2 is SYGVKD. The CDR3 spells CAISELSGNSPYEQYF. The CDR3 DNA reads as TGTGCCATCAGTGAGCTTAGCGGGAATAGCCCCTACGAGCAGTACTTC.

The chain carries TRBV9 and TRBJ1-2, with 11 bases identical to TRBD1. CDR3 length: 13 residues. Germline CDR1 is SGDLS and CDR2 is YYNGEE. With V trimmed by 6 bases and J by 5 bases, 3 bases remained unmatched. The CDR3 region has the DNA TGTGCCAGCAAGGGGACAGGGGGTTATGGCTACACCTTC. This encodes CASKGTGGYGYTF. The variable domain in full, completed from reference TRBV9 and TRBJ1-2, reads DSGVTQTPKHLITATGQRVTLRCSPRSGDLSVYWYQQSLDQGLQFLIQYYNGEERAKGNILERFSAQQFPDLHSELNLSSLELGDSALYFCASKGTGGYGYTFGSGTRLTVV.

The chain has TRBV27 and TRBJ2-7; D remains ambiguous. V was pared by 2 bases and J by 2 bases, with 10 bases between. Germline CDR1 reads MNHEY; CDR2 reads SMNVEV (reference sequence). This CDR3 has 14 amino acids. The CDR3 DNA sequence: TGTGCCAGCAGTTTACTCTACGGAGCCTACGAGCAGTACTTC. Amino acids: CASSLLYGAYEQYF.

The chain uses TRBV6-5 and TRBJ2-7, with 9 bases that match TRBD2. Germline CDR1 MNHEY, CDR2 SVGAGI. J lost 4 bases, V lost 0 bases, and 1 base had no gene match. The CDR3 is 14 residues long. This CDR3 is CASSYSLAGYEQYF. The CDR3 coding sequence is TGTGCCAGCAGTTACTCACTAGCGGGTTACGAGCAGTACTTC.

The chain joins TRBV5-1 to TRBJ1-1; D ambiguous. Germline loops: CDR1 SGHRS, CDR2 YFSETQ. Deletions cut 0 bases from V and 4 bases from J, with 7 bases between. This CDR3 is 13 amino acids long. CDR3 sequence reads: CASSLAPGTEAFF. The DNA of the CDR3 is TGCGCCAGCAGCTTGGCGCCGGGCACTGAAGCTTTCTTT. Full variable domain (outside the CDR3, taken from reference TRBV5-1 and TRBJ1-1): KAGVTQTPRYLIKTRGQQVTLSCSPISGHRSVSWYQQTPGQGLQFLFEYFSETQRNKGNFPGRFSGRQFSNSRSEMNVSTLELGDSALYLCASSLAPGTEAFFGQGTRLTVV.

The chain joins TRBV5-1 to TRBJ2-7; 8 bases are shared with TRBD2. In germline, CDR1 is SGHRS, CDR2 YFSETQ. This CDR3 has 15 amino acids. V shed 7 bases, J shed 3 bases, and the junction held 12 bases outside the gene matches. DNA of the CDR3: TGCGCCAGCGGGAGGAGCGGGAGTTTAAACTACGAGCAGTACTTC. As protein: CASGRSGSLNYEQYF.

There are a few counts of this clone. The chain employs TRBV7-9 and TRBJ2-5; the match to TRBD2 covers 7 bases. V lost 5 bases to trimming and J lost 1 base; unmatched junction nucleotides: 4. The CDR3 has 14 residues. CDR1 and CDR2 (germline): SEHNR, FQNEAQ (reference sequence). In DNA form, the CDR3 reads TGTGCCAGCAGCAGAGAGCGGGGCCAAGAGACCCAGTACTTC. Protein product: CASSRERGQETQYF.